One T cell receptor (beta chain) is described in this entry. Its specificity is not known. Sequencing used immunoSEQ multiplex PCR; TCRdb keeps in-frame clones, though not all of them. The sample has around 160,000 clones, approximately 90% seen once; the top ten hold 5.2%. From germline, CDR1 is MGHDK and CDR2 SYGVNS. Trimming cost V 6 bases and J 3 bases; bases outside gene matches: 6. The CDR3 consists of 15 residues. The sample originates from a study of T cell responses to AZD1222 COVID-19 vaccine. Overall study results and limits: The breadth and depth of Spike-specific TCRs increased once two AZD1222 doses had been given. Among the donors, most were white British and more were female, and clonal diversity was possibly underestimated.

The sequence was obtained from an adult in good health. The chain recombines TRBV25-1 with TRBJ2-5; 11 bases line up with TRBD2. Material: peripheral blood, obtained on day 0 of AZD1222 vaccination. As DNA, the CDR3 is TGTGCCAGCAGCCGTGGGACTAGCGGAGAAGAGACCCAGTACTTC. This gives the protein CASSRGTSGEETQYF.